Below, 23 T cell receptor beta chains from the same sample are listed, as sequenced in a study of T cells in Graves' hyperthyroidism and ophthalmopathy. RNA transcripts yielded amplified TCR beta CDR3 regions. The HTBI set primed first-round TCR CDR3 RT-PCR. TCRdb itself ran the multiplex PCR reads through MiXCR, one entry per CDR3 protein. The table includes 600,000 or so distinct CDR3 sequences, under 60% detected once. Material for sequencing was peripheral blood or thyroid tissue (not recorded which). The receptor source for this set is a young woman with Graves' hyperthyroidism.

Regarding this clonotype: This CDR3 is missing its conserved last phenylalanine or tryptophan, likely due to a read error. The V call is TRBV20-1, the J call TRBJ1-5, with 7 bases identical to TRBD1. The CDR3 spans 15 residues. Trimming at V came to 1 base and at J to 5 bases, leaving 8 bases not matched to a gene. CDR1 is DFQATT and CDR2 is SNEGSKA in the germline V gene (reference sequence). The CDR3 sequence is CSARVRTGIDQPQHL. The CDR3 region has the DNA TGCAGTGCTAGAGTAAGGACAGGTATCGATCAGCCCCAGCATCTT.

In regard to this clonotype: A read error may explain this, as a much larger clone is one base away. The chain employs TRBV7-3 and TRBJ1-3, with D uncertain. The CDR3 is 14 residues long. Germline-derived CDR1 and CDR2 are SGHTA and FQGTGA. The CDR3 protein is CASSTVSSGDTIYF. CDR3 DNA sequence: TGTGCCAGCAGCACAGTTAGCTCTGGAGACACCATATATTTT.

The gene calls are TRBV20-1 and TRBJ2-5; 7 positions match TRBD2. CDR1 and CDR2 from the germline V gene are DFQATT and SNEGSKA (reference sequence). Trimming cost V 4 bases and J 4 bases; bases outside gene matches: 9. This CDR3 spans 14 amino acids. The CDR3 DNA follows: TGCAGTGCTACCCACAGCGGGGAGGGAGAGACCCAGTACTTC. Translating gives CSATHSGEGETQYF.

This clonotype was seen only a few times. The V call is TRBV7-9, the J call TRBJ2-7; 7 bases are a match to TRBD1. Germline assignment: CDR1 SEHNR and CDR2 FQNEAQ (reference sequence). There are 16 residues in the CDR3. J was trimmed by 6 bases and V by 5 bases; bases with no gene match: 16. In nucleotides, the CDR3 is TGTGCCAGCAGCACACCGACAGGGAGTGGGGGTGGCGAGCAGTACTTC. Its translation is CASSTPTGSGGGEQYF.

The rearrangement links TRBV6-1 to TRBJ2-5; D ambiguous. The length of the CDR3 is 12 residues. With 2 bases removed from V and 4 bases from J, the gap between germline ends came to 5 bases. Germline lookup yields CDR1 MNHNS and CDR2 SASEGT. CDR3 region: CASSELGETQYF. Written as DNA, the CDR3 is TGTGCCAGCAGTGAATTAGGAGAGACCCAGTACTTC.

This clonotype came up many times. At one end, the junction sequence differs from germline, possibly due to a read error. The rearrangement joins TRBV2 to TRBJ1-2, with 7 positions matching TRBD1. From germline, CDR1 is SNHLY and CDR2 FYNNEI. The CDR3 is 12 residues long. CDR3 bases: TGTGCCAGCGGACAGGCTAATTATGGCTACACCTTC. Translating gives CASGQANYGYTF.

This clonotype was seen at least ten times. This rearrangement joins TRBV12-3 or TRBV12-4 to TRBJ2-5; the D gene is possibly TRBD1 (6 bases). The CDR3 has 14 residues. The V and J ends lost 3 bases and 2 bases respectively, with 10 bases between them. The CDR3 DNA is TGTGCCAGCAGTTTGCAGGGACATCAAGAGACCCAGTACTTC. This sequence encodes CASSLQGHQETQYF.

The chain employs TRBV29-1 and TRBJ1-2; 7 nucleotides match TRBD1. The germline V gene encodes CDR1 SQVTM and CDR2 ANQGSEA. V shed 2 bases and J 4 bases; nucleotides not matched to a gene: 4. This CDR3 is 13 amino acids long. CDR3 bases: TGCAGCGTTGAAATCGACAGGGCCTATGGCTACACCTTC. Encoded protein: CSVEIDRAYGYTF.

On this clonotype itself: Since a much larger clone is just one base distant, this may be a read error. V gene TRBV10-3 combines with J gene TRBJ2-7; 8 nucleotides agree with TRBD2. CDR1 ENHRY and CDR2 SYGVKD come from the germline V gene. The CDR3 extends over 15 amino acids. The CDR3 region has the DNA TGTGCCACCAATGCGGGGGGAAGAATCTCCTACGAGCGGTACTTC. Its protein is CATNAGGRISYERYF.

The V call is TRBV7-9, the J call TRBJ1-4; 8 bases agree with TRBD1. Germline trimming cut 5 bases from V and 1 base from J; bases unmatched to any gene: 3. CDR3 length equals 15 residues. Germline loops: CDR1 SEHNR, CDR2 FQNEAQ (reference sequence). CDR3 coding DNA: TGTGCCAGCAGCGGACAGGGAGGAACTAATGAAAAACTGTTTTTT. Encoded protein: CASSGQGGTNEKLFF.

The V call is TRBV29-1, the J call TRBJ1-1; D is perhaps TRBD1 (5 bases). Germline CDR1 and CDR2: SQVTM and ANQGSEA. Trimming pared 8 bases from V and 11 bases from J, leaving 18 bases between. The CDR3 has 11 amino acids. CDR3 residues: CSHNQGRGAFF. The CDR3 nucleotides read TGCAGCCACAATCAGGGCAGAGGGGCTTTCTTT.

This clonotype has just a few counts. The chain combines TRBV2 with TRBJ1-5; TRBD1 matches 7 bases. V was clipped by 10 bases and J by 0 bases; unmatched bases: 6. The CDR3 has 14 residues. Per germline, CDR1 SNHLY and CDR2 FYNNEI. CDR3 loop: CATRTGDSNQPQHF. Written as DNA, the CDR3 is TGTGCCACCCGGACAGGAGATAGCAATCAGCCCCAGCATTTT.

The chain uses TRBV2 and TRBJ1-6, with TRBD1 matching 12 bases. The CDR3 has 16 amino acids. Trimming removed 6 bases from V and 9 bases from J; junction bases left unmatched: 9. Per germline, CDR1 SNHLY and CDR2 FYNNEI. In DNA form, the CDR3 reads TGTGCCAGCAGCCATTACAGGGACAGGGGGCCTTCACCCCTCCACTTT. This codes for CASSHYRDRGPSPLHF. Full variable domain (rest looked up from reference TRBV2 and TRBJ1-6): EPEVTQTPSHQVTQMGQEVILRCVPISNHLYFYWYRQILGQKVEFLVSFYNNEISEKSEIFDDQFSVERPDGSNFTLKIRSTKLEDSAMYFCASSHYRDRGPSPLHFGNGTRLTVT.

This clonotype was recorded at least ten times. CDR3 residues: CSALQGGSEKLFF. Here the CDR3 DNA reads TGCAGCGCTCTACAGGGCGGGAGTGAAAAACTGTTTTTT. The chain is built from TRBV29-1 and TRBJ1-4; TRBD1 might be the D (6 bases). Trimming took 7 bases from V and 7 from J, leaving 16 bases between them. From germline, CDR1 is SQVTM and CDR2 ANQGSEA. The CDR3 has 13 amino acids.

This clonotype was seen a handful of times. The CDR3 DNA sequence: TGTGCCAGCAGCCCCCGTGGGGGGAGCCTTGGGACCCAGTACTTC. Encoded protein: CASSPRGGSLGTQYF. The rearrangement uses TRBV7-2 and TRBJ2-5, with D tentatively TRBD2 (6 bases). Per germline, CDR1 SGHTA and CDR2 FQGNSA. V gave up 5 bases and J gave up 7 bases, with 20 bases separating them. The CDR3 contains 15 residues. Together with reference TRBV7-2 and TRBJ2-5, the CDR3 gives the full variable domain: GAGVSQSPSNKVTEKGKDVELRCDPISGHTALYWYRQSLGQGLEFLIYFQGNSAPDKSGLPSDRFSAERTGGSVSTLTIQRTQQEDSAVYLCASSPRGGSLGTQYFGPGTRLLVL.

This clonotype was counted many times. The rearrangement links TRBV13 to TRBJ1-2, with TRBD1 as a possible D gene (6 bases). This CDR3 is 14 amino acids long. The germline CDR1 and CDR2 sequences are PRHDT and FYEKMQ (reference sequence). V shed 9 bases and J shed 7 bases, with 21 bases lying between them. This CDR3 reads CASRPGGRGVGYTF. CDR3 in DNA: TGTGCCAGTCGACCAGGCGGCAGGGGCGTTGGCTACACCTTC.

The J gene is TRBJ1-4, the V gene TRBV10-3, with D unclear. Per germline, CDR1 ENHRY and CDR2 SYGVKD. The V end lost 10 bases, the J end lost 12 bases, and 9 bases lay between the germline ends. The CDR3 sequence is 9 residues long. CDR3: CATLEELFF. The CDR3 DNA sequence: TGTGCCACTCTGGAGGAACTGTTTTTT.

The chain links TRBV5-4 to TRBJ1-2; perhaps TRBD1 as D (5 bases). V was cut by 4 bases and J by 4 bases, with 11 bases left in between. Germline CDR1 reads SGHNT; CDR2 reads YYREEE (reference sequence). This CDR3 is 13 amino acids long. The CDR3, as DNA: TGTGCCAGCAGCCAGGCGGGGGGCTATGGCTACACCTTC. Amino acids: CASSQAGGYGYTF.

Of note for this clonotype: This may arise from a read error, as a much more abundant clone is one base away. The chain has TRBV4-2 and TRBJ2-5, with a possible D match to TRBD2 (5 bases). The germline V gene has CDR1 LGHNA and CDR2 YNFKEQ. The length of the CDR3 is 13 residues. The CDR3 loop is CACSPEGFETQYF. CDR3 nucleotide sequence: TGTGCCTGCAGCCCCGAGGGCTTTGAGACCCAGTACTTC.

In the case of this clonotype: The germline gene is not matched at one end of the junction; a read error may be the cause. V usage is TRBV19 and J usage is TRBJ2-2; TRBD1 matches 7 bases. The CDR3 is 14 amino acids. Per the germline V gene, CDR1 is LNHDA and CDR2 is SQIVND (reference sequence). In nucleotides, the CDR3 is TGTGCCAGTAGTGAGGGACAGATCACCGGGAAGCTGTTTTTT. As protein: CASSEGQITGKLFF.

This CDR3 is CASSPSQERPKAFF. CDR3 coding DNA: TGTGCCAGCAGCCCATCACAGGAGAGACCTAAAGCTTTCTTT. This rearrangement joins TRBV7-2 to TRBJ1-1; D possibly corresponds to TRBD1 (5 bases). Germline CDR1 and CDR2: SGHTA and FQGNSA. The CDR3 consists of 14 residues. Trimming took 5 bases from V and 9 from J, leaving 19 bases between them.

J is TRBJ1-1 and V is TRBV2; D is unclear. CDR1 and CDR2 from the germline V gene are SNHLY and FYNNEI. The CDR3 covers 13 residues. The V end was cut by 5 bases, the J end by 0 bases, with 7 bases between. CDR3 residues: CASSFQMNTEAFF. In DNA form, the CDR3 reads TGTGCCAGCAGTTTTCAGATGAACACTGAAGCTTTCTTT.

This clonotype was seen only once. The genes are TRBV7-2 and TRBJ1-5; TRBD1 matches 12 bases. J lost 6 bases, V lost 5 bases, and 2 bases had no gene match. The CDR3 is 14 amino acids. Germline CDR1 and CDR2: SGHTA and FQGNSA. As DNA, the CDR3 is TGTGCCAGCAGCAAGGGACAGGGGGCTCAGCCCCAGCATTTT. Its translation is CASSKGQGAQPQHF.